These 16 T cell receptor beta chains were sequenced from one sample in a study of OX40 agonist ivuxolimab in advanced cancers. Method: immunoSEQ multiplex PCR; TCRdb's copy keeps in-frame clones and lacks some. Of 53,000 or so clones listed, roughly 89% are singletons. This material consisted of CD4+ or CD8+ T cells sorted from blood, taken in a trial of the OX40 agonist ivuxolimab. The receptors come from an adult with an advanced solid tumor such as melanoma, head and neck, liver or kidney cancer.

This clone was detected a few times. The rearrangement links TRBV4-2 to TRBJ2-5; 7 nucleotides match TRBD2. In germline, CDR1 is LGHNA, CDR2 YNFKEQ. The V and J ends lost 4 bases and 1 base, in that order; junction bases with no gene match: 3. The CDR3 has 14 amino acids. CDR3 protein: CASSLRLAQETQYF. The CDR3 DNA is TGTGCCAGCAGCCTCCGACTAGCCCAAGAGACCCAGTACTTC.

The CDR3 coding sequence is TGTGCCAGCAGCCCTCTGGGGGGCCGCAATCAGCCCCAGCATTTT. Encoded protein: CASSPLGGRNQPQHF. The rearrangement links TRBV28 to TRBJ1-5; perhaps TRBD1 as D (6 bases). The V gene lost 6 bases and the J gene lost 2 bases, with 14 bases spanning the gap. Germline assignment: CDR1 MDHEN and CDR2 SYDVKM. The CDR3 spans 15 residues. The entire variable domain, with the rest obtained from reference TRBV28 and TRBJ1-5, is as follows: DVKVTQSSRYLVKRTGEKVFLECVQDMDHENMFWYRQDPGLGLRLIYFSYDVKMKEKGDIPEGYSVSREKKERFSLILESASTNQTSMYLCASSPLGGRNQPQHFGDGTRLSIL.

The V call is TRBV29-1, the J call TRBJ1-5; perhaps TRBD1 as D (5 bases). The CDR3 runs to 13 residues. Trimming removed 7 bases from V and 4 bases from J, with 14 bases in between. The germline V gene has CDR1 SQVTM and CDR2 ANQGSEA. In DNA form, the CDR3 reads TGCAGCGCCCGTATGGGGGGGAATCAGCCCCAGCATTTT. Protein product: CSARMGGNQPQHF.

The gene calls are TRBV7-8 and TRBJ1-5; no firm D call. The V gene's germline CDR1 is SGHVS and CDR2 FQNEAQ. Between the trimmed V and J ends, which lost 2 bases and 10 bases, there was a span of 12 bases. The CDR3 consists of 13 residues. CDR3 sequence: CASSLNPGPPQHF. The CDR3 DNA sequence: TGTGCCAGCAGCTTAAACCCCGGCCCCCCCCAGCATTTT.

This chain connects TRBV4-2 to TRBJ2-5, with TRBD2 matching over 10 bases. The CDR3 spans 17 residues. The germline V gene has CDR1 LGHNA and CDR2 YNFKEQ. V trimming: 2 bases; J trimming: 5 bases; junction bases outside the gene matches: 11. Written as DNA, the CDR3 is TGTGCCAGCAGCCAACAGGCTGATAGCGGGGGGAAGGAGACCCAGTACTTC. Translation gives CASSQQADSGGKETQYF.

This chain joins TRBV9 and TRBJ2-1; a weak D match, TRBD1 (5 bases). In germline, CDR1 is SGDLS, CDR2 YYNGEE. The CDR3 runs 15 residues. The V and J ends lost 3 bases and 2 bases respectively, with 12 bases between them. CDR3 amino acids: CASSDRQNPYNEQFF. DNA for the CDR3: TGTGCCAGCAGCGACCGACAGAACCCCTACAATGAGCAGTTCTTC.

The V and J genes are TRBV2 and TRBJ1-6, with D possibly being TRBD1 (5 bases). The V gene's germline CDR1 is SNHLY and CDR2 FYNNEI. V dropped 9 bases and J dropped 10 bases, with 16 bases sitting between them. This CDR3 comprises 13 residues. The CDR3 protein is CARREGQGSPLHF. The DNA of the CDR3 is TGTGCCAGGCGGGAGGGGCAAGGATCACCCCTCCACTTT.

The rearrangement joins TRBV7-2 to TRBJ1-2; D call uncertain. The CDR3 loop spans 14 amino acids. Between the trimmed V and J ends, which lost 5 bases and 0 bases, there was a span of 10 bases. From germline, CDR1 is SGHTA and CDR2 FQGNSA. CDR3 sequence reads: CASSRPGANYGYTF. In DNA form, the CDR3 reads TGTGCCAGCAGCCGACCGGGAGCTAACTATGGCTACACCTTC.

The chain employs TRBV6-5 and TRBJ2-7; TRBD1 might be the D (5 bases). The ends were cut back, 5 bases at V and 3 bases at J, with 8 bases in the middle. CDR3 length: 12 residues. Germline CDR1 and CDR2: MNHEY and SVGAGI. DNA of the CDR3: TGTGCCAGCAGTCACGACAGCTACGAGCAGTACTTC. It yields the protein CASSHDSYEQYF.

J is TRBJ1-2 and V is TRBV6-5; 9 nucleotides match TRBD1. V lost 5 bases and J lost 1; bases outside the gene matches: 2. CDR3 length: 14 residues. The germline V gene encodes CDR1 MNHEY and CDR2 SVGAGI. The CDR3 region is CASSGTGNNYGYTF. CDR3 bases: TGTGCCAGCAGTGGGACAGGGAATAACTATGGCTACACCTTC.

The chain carries TRBV4-2 and TRBJ2-3; 12 nucleotides line up with TRBD2. The CDR3 length is 16 residues. In germline, CDR1 is LGHNA, CDR2 YNFKEQ. The trim removed 4 bases at V and 0 bases at J, leaving 2 bases unmatched. Here the CDR3 reads CASSPSGRASTDTQYF. The CDR3 nucleotides read TGTGCCAGCAGCCCTAGCGGGAGGGCGAGCACAGATACGCAGTATTTT.

This clone is a singleton in its sample. The CDR3 here is CAISDAGPIEQYF. The CDR3 DNA follows: TGTGCCATCAGTGACGCAGGACCCATCGAGCAGTACTTC. V is TRBV10-3 and J is TRBJ2-7; D unresolved. V was trimmed by 3 bases and J by 6 bases, leaving 12 bases between them. CDR1 is ENHRY and CDR2 is SYGVKD in the germline V gene. This CDR3 region has 13 residues.

This chain connects TRBV7-8 to TRBJ1-1, with D perhaps TRBD1 (5 bases). Trimming shortened V by 5 bases and J by 1 base, and 14 bases separated the two germline ends. This CDR3 region has 15 residues. The germline CDR1 and CDR2 sequences are SGHVS and FQNEAQ. CDR3 in amino acids: CASSPPSGRNTEAFF. In DNA form, the CDR3 reads TGTGCCAGCAGCCCCCCTTCGGGGCGGAACACTGAAGCTTTCTTT.

This chain joins TRBV18 and TRBJ2-3; TRBD1 is a possible D gene (6 bases). The CDR3 is made up of 15 amino acids. V lost 5 bases and J lost 3, with 15 bases in between. In germline, CDR1 is KGHSH, CDR2 LQKENI. The CDR3 DNA is TGTGCCAGCTCAGGACAGAGTAGCGAGACAGATACGCAGTATTTT. It yields the protein CASSGQSSETDTQYF.

The rearrangement links TRBV10-2 to TRBJ1-5; D is possibly TRBD1 (6 bases). CDR1 and CDR2 from the germline V gene are WSHSY and SAAADI. Trimming removed 3 bases at V and 6 bases at J, with 15 bases between. The CDR3 totals 15 residues. The CDR3 DNA reads as TGCGCCAGCAGTGAACAGGGCTCACGGGGTCAGCCCCAGCATTTT. Protein product: CASSEQGSRGQPQHF.

The CDR3 DNA sequence: TGTGCCAGCAGTTTCCCTTTAGACAATTCACCCCTCCACTTT. This gives the protein CASSFPLDNSPLHF. The rearrangement links TRBV28 to TRBJ1-6; D call uncertain. The CDR3 contains 14 residues. V was pared by 3 bases and J by 7 bases, with 10 bases between. CDR1 is MDHEN, CDR2 SYDVKM, per germline.